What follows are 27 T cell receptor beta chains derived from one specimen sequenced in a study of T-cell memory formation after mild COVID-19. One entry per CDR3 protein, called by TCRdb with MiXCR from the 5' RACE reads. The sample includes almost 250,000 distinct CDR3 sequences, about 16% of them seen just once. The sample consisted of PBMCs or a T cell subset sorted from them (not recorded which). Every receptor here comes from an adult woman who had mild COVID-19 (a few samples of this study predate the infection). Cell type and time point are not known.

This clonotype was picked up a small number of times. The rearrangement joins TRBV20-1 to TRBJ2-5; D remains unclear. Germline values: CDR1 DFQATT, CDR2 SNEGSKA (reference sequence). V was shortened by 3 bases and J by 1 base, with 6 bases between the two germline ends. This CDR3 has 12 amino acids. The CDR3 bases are TGCAGTGCTAGTGTGGCCCAAGAGACCCAGTACTTC. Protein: CSASVAQETQYF.

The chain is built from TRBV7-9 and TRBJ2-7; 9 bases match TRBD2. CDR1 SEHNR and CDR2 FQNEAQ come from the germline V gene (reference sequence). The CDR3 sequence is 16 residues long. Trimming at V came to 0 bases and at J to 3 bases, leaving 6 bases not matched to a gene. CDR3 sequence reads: CASSLAGRTSDYEQYF. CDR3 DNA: TGTGCCAGCAGCTTAGCCGGAAGGACTAGCGACTACGAGCAGTACTTC.

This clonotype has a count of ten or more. The CDR3 DNA follows: TGCAGCGTTGAGCAGGGAACCGATACGCAGTATTTT. The encoded protein is CSVEQGTDTQYF. The chain recombines TRBV29-1 with TRBJ2-3; possibly TRBD1 for D (5 bases). The germline gives CDR1 SQVTM, CDR2 ANQGSEA. The CDR3 has 12 amino acids. V was cut by 3 bases and J by 6 bases, with 10 bases left in between.

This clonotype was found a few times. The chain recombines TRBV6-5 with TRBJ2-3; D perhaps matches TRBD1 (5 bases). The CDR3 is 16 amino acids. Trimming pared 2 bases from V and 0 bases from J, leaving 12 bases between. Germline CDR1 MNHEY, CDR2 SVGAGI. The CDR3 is CASSYATVSSTDTQYF. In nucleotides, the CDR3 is TGTGCCAGCAGTTACGCGACAGTTTCTAGCACAGATACGCAGTATTTT.

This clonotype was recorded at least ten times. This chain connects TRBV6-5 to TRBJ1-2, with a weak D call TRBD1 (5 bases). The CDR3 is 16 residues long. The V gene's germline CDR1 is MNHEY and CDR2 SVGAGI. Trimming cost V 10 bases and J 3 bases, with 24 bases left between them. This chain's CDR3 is CATAVGFIGTHYGYTF. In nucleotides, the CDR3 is TGTGCCACCGCCGTTGGATTCATCGGGACCCACTATGGCTACACCTTC.

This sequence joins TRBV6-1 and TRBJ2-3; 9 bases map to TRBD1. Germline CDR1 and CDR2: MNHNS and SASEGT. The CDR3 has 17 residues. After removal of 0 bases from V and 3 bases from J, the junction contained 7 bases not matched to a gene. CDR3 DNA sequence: TGTGCCAGCAGTGAAGCGGGACAGGGAGGTCTAACAGATACGCAGTATTTT. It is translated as CASSEAGQGGLTDTQYF.

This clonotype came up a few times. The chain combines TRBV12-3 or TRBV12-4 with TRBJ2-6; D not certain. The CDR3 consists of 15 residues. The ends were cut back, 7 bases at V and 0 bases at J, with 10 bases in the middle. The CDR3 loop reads CASTLTTSGANVLTF. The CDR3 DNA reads TGTGCCAGCACCCTGACAACCTCTGGGGCCAACGTCCTGACTTTC.

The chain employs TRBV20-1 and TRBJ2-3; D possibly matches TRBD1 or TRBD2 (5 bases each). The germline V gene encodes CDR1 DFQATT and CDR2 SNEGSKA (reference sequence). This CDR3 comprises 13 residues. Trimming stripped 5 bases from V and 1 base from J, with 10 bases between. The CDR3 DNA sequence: TGCAGTGCTCCCCGGGGCCGCACAGATACGCAGTATTTT. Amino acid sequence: CSAPRGRTDTQYF.

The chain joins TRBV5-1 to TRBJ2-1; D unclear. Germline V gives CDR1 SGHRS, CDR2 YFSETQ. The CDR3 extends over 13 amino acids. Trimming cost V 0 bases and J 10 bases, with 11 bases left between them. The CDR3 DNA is TGCGCCAGCAGCTTGGCCTCTGGTTGGGAGCAGTTCTTC. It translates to CASSLASGWEQFF.

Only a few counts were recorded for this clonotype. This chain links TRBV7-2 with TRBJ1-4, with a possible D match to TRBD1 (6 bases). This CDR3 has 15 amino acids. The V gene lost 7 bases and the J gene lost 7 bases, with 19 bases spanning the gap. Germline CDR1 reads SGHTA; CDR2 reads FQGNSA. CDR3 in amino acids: CASTLGRGSREKLFF. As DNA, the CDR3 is TGTGCCAGCACCCTGGGGAGGGGGAGCCGTGAAAAACTGTTTTTT.

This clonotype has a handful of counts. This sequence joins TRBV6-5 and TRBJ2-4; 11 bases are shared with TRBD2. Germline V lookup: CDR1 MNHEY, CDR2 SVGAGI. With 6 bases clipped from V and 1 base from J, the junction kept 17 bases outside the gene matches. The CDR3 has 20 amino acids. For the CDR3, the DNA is TGTGCCAGCAGCTCCAGACTAGCGGGGATGAGAATAGGGGCCAAAAACATTCAGTACTTC. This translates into CASSSRLAGMRIGAKNIQYF.

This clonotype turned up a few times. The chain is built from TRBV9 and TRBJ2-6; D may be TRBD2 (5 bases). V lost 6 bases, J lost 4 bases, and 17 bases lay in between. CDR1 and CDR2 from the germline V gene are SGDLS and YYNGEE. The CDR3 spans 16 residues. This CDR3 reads CASTPSRSGGANVLTF. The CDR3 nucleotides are TGTGCCAGCACCCCGAGCCGTTCGGGGGGGGCCAACGTCCTGACTTTC.

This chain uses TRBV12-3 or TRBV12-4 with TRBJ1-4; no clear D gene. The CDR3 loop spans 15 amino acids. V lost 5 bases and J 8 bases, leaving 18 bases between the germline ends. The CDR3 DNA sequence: TGTGCCAGCAGTACTCTACACCGGGGTGACGAAAAACTGTTTTTT. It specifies CASSTLHRGDEKLFF.

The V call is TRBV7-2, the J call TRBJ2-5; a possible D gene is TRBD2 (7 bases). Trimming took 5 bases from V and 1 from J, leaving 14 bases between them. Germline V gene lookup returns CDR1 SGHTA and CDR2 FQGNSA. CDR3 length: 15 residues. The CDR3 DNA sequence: TGTGCCAGCAGCAAGGGGGGGCCCTCCCAAGAGACCCAGTACTTC. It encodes CASSKGGPSQETQYF.

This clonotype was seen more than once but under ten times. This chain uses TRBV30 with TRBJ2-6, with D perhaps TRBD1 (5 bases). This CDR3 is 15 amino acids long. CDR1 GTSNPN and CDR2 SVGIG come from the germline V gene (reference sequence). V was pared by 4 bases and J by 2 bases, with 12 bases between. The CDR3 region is CAWKGHLAGANVLTF. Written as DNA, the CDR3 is TGTGCCTGGAAAGGACACTTGGCTGGGGCCAACGTCCTGACTTTC.

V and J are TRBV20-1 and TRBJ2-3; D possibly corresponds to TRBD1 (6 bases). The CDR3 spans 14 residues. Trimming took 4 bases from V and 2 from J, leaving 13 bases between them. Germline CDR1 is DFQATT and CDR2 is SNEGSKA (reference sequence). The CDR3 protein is CSATGQKNTDTQYF. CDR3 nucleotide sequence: TGCAGTGCTACCGGACAGAAGAACACAGATACGCAGTATTTT.

In nucleotides, the CDR3 is TGTGCCAGCCGGGATGTCCTCTACGAGCAGTACTTC. Amino acid sequence: CASRDVLYEQYF. The chain combines TRBV6-1 with TRBJ2-7; D may be TRBD2 (5 bases). This CDR3 is 12 amino acids long. Germline CDR1 and CDR2: MNHNS and SASEGT. The V gene lost 8 bases and the J gene lost 3 bases, with 11 bases spanning the gap.

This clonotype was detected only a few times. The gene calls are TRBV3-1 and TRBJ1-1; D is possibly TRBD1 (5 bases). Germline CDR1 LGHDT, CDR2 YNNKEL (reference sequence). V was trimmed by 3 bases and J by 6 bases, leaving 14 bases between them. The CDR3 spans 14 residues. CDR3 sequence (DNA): TGTGCCAGCAGCCATCGGCAGGGTCGATCTGAAGCTTTCTTT. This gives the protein CASSHRQGRSEAFF.

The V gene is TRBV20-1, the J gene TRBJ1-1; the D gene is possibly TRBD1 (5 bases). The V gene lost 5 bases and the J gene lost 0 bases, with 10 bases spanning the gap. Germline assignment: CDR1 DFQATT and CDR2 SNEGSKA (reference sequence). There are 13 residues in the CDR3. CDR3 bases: TGCAGTGCTGCTCGACAGTTGAACACTGAAGCTTTCTTT. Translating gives CSAARQLNTEAFF.

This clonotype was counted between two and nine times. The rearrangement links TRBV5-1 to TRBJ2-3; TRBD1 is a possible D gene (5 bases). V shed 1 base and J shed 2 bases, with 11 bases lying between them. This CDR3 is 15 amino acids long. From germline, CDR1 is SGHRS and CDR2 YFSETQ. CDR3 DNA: TGCGCCAGCAGCTTGTCGACAGATTTCACAGATACGCAGTATTTT. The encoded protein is CASSLSTDFTDTQYF.

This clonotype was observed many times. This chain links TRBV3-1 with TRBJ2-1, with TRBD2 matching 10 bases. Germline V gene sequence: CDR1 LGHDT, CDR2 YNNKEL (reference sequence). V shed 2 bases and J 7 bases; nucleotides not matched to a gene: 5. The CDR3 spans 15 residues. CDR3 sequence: CASSQSGGARNEQFF. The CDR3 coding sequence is TGTGCCAGCAGCCAAAGCGGGGGGGCCAGGAATGAGCAGTTCTTC.

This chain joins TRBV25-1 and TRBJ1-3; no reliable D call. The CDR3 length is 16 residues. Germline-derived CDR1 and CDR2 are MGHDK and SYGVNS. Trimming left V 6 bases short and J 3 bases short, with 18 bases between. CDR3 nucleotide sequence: TGTGCCAGCAGCCTGGGCACTGACTTTTATGGAAACACCATATATTTT. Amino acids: CASSLGTDFYGNTIYF.

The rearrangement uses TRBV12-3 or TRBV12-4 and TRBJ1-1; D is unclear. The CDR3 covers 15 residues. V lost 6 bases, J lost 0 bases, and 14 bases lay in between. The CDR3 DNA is TGTGCCAGCAGGGCTAGACGGTTATTGAACACTGAAGCTTTCTTT. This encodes CASRARRLLNTEAFF.

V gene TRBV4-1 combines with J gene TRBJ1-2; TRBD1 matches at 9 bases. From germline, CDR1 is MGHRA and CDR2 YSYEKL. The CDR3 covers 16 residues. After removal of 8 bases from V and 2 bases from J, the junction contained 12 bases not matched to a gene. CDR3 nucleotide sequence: TGCGCCAGCCGAAAAACCTGGGACAGGGAGAACTATGGCTACACCTTC. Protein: CASRKTWDRENYGYTF.

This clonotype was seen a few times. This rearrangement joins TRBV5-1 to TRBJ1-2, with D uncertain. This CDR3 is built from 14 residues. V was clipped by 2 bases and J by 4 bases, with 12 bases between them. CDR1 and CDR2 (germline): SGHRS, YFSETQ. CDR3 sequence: CASSFQEGRYGYTF. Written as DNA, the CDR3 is TGCGCCAGCAGCTTCCAGGAGGGCCGCTATGGCTACACCTTC. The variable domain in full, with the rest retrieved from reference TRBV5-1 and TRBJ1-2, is KAGVTQTPRYLIKTRGQQVTLSCSPISGHRSVSWYQQTPGQGLQFLFEYFSETQRNKGNFPGRFSGRQFSNSRSEMNVSTLELGDSALYLCASSFQEGRYGYTFGSGTRLTVV.

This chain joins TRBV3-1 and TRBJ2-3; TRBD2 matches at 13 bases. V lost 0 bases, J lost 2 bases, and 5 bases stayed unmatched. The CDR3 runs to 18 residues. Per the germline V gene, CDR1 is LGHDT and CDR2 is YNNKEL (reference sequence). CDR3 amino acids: CASSQDRGLAGSTDTQYF. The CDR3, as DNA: TGTGCCAGCAGCCAAGACCGGGGACTAGCGGGGTCCACAGATACGCAGTATTTT.

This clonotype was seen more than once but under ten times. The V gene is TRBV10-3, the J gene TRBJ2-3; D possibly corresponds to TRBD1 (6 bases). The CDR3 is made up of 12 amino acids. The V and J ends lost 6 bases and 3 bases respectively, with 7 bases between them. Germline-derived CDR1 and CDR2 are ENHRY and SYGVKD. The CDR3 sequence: CAIRGQTDTQYF. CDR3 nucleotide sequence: TGTGCCATCAGAGGACAGACAGATACGCAGTATTTT.